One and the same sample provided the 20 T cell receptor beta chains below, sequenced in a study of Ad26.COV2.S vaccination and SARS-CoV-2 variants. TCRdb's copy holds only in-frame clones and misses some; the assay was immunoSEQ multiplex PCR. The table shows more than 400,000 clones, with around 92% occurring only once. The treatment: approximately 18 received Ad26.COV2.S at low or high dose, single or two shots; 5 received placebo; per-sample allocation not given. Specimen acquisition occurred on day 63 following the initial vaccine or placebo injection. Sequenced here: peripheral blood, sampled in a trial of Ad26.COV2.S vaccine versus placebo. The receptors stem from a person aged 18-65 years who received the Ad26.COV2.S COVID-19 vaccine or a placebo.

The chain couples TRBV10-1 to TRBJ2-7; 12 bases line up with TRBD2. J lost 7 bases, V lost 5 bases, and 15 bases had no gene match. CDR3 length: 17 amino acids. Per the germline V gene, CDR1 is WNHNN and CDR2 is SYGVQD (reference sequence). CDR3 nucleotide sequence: TGCGCCAGCAGTCCGTTGACTAGCGGGGGAACTCCTGGTGAGCAGTACTTC. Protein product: CASSPLTSGGTPGEQYF.

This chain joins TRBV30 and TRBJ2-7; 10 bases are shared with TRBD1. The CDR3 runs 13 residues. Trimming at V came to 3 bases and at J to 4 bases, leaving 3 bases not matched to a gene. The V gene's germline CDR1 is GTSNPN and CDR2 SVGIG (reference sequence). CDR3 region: CAWSRDRGYEQYF. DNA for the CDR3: TGTGCCTGGAGCCGGGACAGGGGTTACGAGCAGTACTTC.

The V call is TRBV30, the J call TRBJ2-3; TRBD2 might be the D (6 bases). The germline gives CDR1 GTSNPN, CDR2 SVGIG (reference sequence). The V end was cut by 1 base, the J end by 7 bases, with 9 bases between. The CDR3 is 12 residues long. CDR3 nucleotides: TGTGCCTGGAGTGGGGGGACTTATACGCAGTATTTT. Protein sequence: CAWSGGTYTQYF.

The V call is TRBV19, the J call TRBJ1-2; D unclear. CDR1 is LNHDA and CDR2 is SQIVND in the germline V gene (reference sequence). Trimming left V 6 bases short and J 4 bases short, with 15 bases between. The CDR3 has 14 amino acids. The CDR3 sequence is CASRTAGIAYGYTF. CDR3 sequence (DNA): TGTGCCAGTAGAACGGCAGGCATCGCCTATGGCTACACCTTC.

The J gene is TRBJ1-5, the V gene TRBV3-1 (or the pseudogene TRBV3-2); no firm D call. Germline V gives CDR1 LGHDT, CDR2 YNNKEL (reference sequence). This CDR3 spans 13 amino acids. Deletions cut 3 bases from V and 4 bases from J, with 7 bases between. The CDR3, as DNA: TGTGCCAGCAGCCAGGCTAGTAATCAGCCCCAGCATTTT. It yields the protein CASSQASNQPQHF.

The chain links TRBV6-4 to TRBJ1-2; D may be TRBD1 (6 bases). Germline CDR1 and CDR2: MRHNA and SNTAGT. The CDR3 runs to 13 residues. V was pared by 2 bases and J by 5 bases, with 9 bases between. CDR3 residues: CASSDADRYGYTF. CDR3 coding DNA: TGTGCCAGCAGTGACGCCGACAGGTATGGCTACACCTTC.

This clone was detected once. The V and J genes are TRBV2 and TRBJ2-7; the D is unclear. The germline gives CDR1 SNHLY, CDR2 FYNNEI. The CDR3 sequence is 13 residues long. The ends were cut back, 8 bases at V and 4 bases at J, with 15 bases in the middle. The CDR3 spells CASGGQVQYEQYF. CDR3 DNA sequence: TGTGCCAGCGGTGGGCAGGTCCAATACGAGCAGTACTTC. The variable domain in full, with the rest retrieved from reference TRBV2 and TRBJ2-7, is EPEVTQTPSHQVTQMGQEVILRCVPISNHLYFYWYRQILGQKVEFLVSFYNNEISEKSEIFDDQFSVERPDGSNFTLKIRSTKLEDSAMYFCASGGQVQYEQYFGPGTRLTVT.

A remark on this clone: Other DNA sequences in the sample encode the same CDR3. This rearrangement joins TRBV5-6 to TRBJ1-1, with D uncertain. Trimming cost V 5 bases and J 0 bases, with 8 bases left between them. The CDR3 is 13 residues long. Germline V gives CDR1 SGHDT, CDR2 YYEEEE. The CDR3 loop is CASSLDLNTEAFF. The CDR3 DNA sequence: TGTGCCAGCAGTCTGGACTTGAACACTGAAGCTTTCTTT.

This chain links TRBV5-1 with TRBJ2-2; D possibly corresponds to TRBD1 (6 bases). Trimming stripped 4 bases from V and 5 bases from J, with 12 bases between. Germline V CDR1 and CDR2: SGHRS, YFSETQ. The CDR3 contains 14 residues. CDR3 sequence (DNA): TGCGCCAGCAGCCTCCAAACAGGGACCGGGGAGCTGTTTTTT. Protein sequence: CASSLQTGTGELFF. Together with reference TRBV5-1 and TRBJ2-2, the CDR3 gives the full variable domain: KAGVTQTPRYLIKTRGQQVTLSCSPISGHRSVSWYQQTPGQGLQFLFEYFSETQRNKGNFPGRFSGRQFSNSRSEMNVSTLELGDSALYLCASSLQTGTGELFFGEGSRLTVL.

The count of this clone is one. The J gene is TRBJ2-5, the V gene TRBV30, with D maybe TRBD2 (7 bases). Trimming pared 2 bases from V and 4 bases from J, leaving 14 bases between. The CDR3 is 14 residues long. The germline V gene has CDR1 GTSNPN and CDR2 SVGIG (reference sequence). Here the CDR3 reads CAWSSQRGGETQYF. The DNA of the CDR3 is TGTGCCTGGAGTTCGCAAAGGGGGGGAGAGACCCAGTACTTC.

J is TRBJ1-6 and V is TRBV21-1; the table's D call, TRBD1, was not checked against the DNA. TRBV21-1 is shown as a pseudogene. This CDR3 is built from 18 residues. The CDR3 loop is CASSNHPWDGTGDSPLHF. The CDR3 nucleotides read TGTGCCAGCAGCAATCACCCGTGGGATGGGACAGGGGATTCACCCCTCCACTTT.

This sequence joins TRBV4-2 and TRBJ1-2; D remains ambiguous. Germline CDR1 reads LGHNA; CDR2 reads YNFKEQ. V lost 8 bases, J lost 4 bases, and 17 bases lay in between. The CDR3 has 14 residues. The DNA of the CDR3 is TGTGCCAGCCTTCGGGAGGAGGATGGCTATGGCTACACCTTC. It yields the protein CASLREEDGYGYTF.

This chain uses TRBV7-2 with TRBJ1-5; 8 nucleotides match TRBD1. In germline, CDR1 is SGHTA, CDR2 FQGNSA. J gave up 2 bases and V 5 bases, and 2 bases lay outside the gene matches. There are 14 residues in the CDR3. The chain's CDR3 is CASSTDRGNQPQHF. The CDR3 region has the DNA TGTGCCAGCAGCACGGACAGGGGCAATCAGCCCCAGCATTTT. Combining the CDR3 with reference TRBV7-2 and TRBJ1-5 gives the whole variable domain GAGVSQSPSNKVTEKGKDVELRCDPISGHTALYWYRQSLGQGLEFLIYFQGNSAPDKSGLPSDRFSAERTGGSVSTLTIQRTQQEDSAVYLCASSTDRGNQPQHFGDGTRLSIL.

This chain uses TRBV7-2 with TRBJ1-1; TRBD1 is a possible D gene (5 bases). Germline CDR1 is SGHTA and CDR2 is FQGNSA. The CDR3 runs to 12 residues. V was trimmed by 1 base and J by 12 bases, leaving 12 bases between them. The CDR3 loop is CASSLVGGLSFF. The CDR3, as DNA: TGTGCCAGCAGCTTAGTTGGGGGTTTATCTTTCTTT. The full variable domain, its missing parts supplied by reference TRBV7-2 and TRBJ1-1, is GAGVSQSPSNKVTEKGKDVELRCDPISGHTALYWYRQSLGQGLEFLIYFQGNSAPDKSGLPSDRFSAERTGGSVSTLTIQRTQQEDSAVYLCASSLVGGLSFFGQGTRLTVV.

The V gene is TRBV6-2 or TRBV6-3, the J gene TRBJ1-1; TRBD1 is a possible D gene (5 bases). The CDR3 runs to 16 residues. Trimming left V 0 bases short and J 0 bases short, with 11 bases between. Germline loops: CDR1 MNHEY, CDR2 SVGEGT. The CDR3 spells CASSYSRGGVNTEAFF. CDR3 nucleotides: TGTGCCAGCAGTTACTCAAGGGGAGGGGTGAACACTGAAGCTTTCTTT.

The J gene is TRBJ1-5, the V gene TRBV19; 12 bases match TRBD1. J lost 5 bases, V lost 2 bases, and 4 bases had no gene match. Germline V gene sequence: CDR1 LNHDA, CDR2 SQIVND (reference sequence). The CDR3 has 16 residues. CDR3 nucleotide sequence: TGTGCCAGTAGTATACAGGGACAGGGGGCTTATCAGCCCCAGCATTTT. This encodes CASSIQGQGAYQPQHF.

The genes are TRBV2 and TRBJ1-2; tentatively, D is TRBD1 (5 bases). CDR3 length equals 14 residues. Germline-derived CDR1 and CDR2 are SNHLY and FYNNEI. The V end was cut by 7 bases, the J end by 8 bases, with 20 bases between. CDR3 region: CASTIAGSTSGYTF. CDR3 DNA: TGTGCCAGCACTATAGCAGGGTCAACATCCGGCTACACCTTC.

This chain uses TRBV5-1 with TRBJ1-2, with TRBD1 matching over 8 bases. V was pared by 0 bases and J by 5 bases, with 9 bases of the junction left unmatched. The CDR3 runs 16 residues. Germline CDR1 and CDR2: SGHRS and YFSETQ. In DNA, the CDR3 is TGCGCCAGCAGCTTGGACGGACAGGGTTCAGGGTATGGCTACACCTTC. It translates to CASSLDGQGSGYGYTF.

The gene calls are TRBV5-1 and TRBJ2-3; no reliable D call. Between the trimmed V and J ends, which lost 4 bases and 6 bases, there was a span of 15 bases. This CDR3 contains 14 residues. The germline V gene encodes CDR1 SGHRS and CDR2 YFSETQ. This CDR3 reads CASSPGTLGDTQYF. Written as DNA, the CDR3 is TGCGCCAGCAGCCCTGGAACCTTAGGGGATACGCAGTATTTT.

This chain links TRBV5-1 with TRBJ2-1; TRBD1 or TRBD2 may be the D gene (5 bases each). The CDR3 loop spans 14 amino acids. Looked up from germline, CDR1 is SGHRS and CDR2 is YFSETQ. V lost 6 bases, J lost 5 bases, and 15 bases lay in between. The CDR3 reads CASTIGWGNNEQFF. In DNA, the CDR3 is TGCGCCAGCACTATTGGTTGGGGGAACAATGAGCAGTTCTTC.